Shown below are 19 T cell receptor beta chains from a single sample sequenced in a study of blood T cell repertoires in COVID-19. Produced via immunoSEQ multiplex PCR; TCRdb's table is partial and in-frame only. The data contain tens of thousands of clones, 85% to 90% of them singletons. The sample was peripheral blood. The receptors were sampled from an older man with acute or convalescent COVID-19.

V is TRBV7-2 and J is TRBJ2-1, with D possibly matching TRBD1 (5 bases). V dropped 5 bases and J dropped 10 bases, with 9 bases sitting between them. CDR1 and CDR2 from the germline V gene are SGHTA and FQGNSA. The CDR3 covers 11 residues. This chain's CDR3 is CASSPRTEQFF. DNA of the CDR3: TGTGCCAGCAGCCCTCGGACAGAGCAGTTCTTC.

The genes are TRBV6-5 and TRBJ1-3; TRBD1 aligns across 11 bases. The ends lost 6 bases at V and 2 bases at J; junction bases unmatched: 6. Germline assignment: CDR1 MNHEY and CDR2 SVGAGI. This CDR3 contains 16 residues. The CDR3 is CASSYVGQGAGNTIYF. The CDR3 DNA is TGTGCCAGCAGCTACGTGGGACAGGGGGCTGGAAACACCATATATTTT.

This sequence joins TRBV7-2 and TRBJ2-5; tentative D call: TRBD2 (5 bases). The CDR3 has 16 amino acids. CDR1 and CDR2 (germline): SGHTA, FQGNSA. Trimming stripped 2 bases from V and 1 base from J, with 14 bases between. CDR3 nucleotide sequence: TGTGCCAGCAGCTTATTGTCTAGCAGGCTCCAAGAGACCCAGTACTTC. The encoded protein is CASSLLSSRLQETQYF.

The chain links TRBV19 to TRBJ1-1; TRBD1 might be the D (6 bases). V lost 0 bases and J lost 2, with 16 bases in between. CDR1 is LNHDA and CDR2 is SQIVND in the germline V gene (reference sequence). The CDR3 runs 17 residues. CDR3 sequence (DNA): TGTGCCAGTAGTATAGAGGGTAGTACAGGGACCAACACTGAAGCTTTCTTT. It is translated as CASSIEGSTGTNTEAFF.

This clone appeared a single time. The rearrangement links TRBV9 to TRBJ1-4; no clear D gene. V dropped 1 base and J dropped 6 bases, with 16 bases sitting between them. CDR3 length: 16 residues. Germline V gene data show CDR1 as SGDLS and CDR2 as YYNGEE. The CDR3 sequence is CASSVRGLGFDEKLFF. The CDR3 bases are TGTGCCAGCAGCGTAAGAGGGCTCGGGTTTGATGAAAAACTGTTTTTT. The complete variable domain, with remaining parts taken from reference TRBV9 and TRBJ1-4, reads DSGVTQTPKHLITATGQRVTLRCSPRSGDLSVYWYQQSLDQGLQFLIQYYNGEERAKGNILERFSAQQFPDLHSELNLSSLELGDSALYFCASSVRGLGFDEKLFFGSGTQLSVL.

The gene calls are TRBV4-2 and TRBJ2-5; 7 positions match TRBD1. This CDR3 contains 19 residues. The V gene end was trimmed by 0 bases and the J gene end by 4 bases; junction bases not matched to a gene: 17. CDR1 LGHNA and CDR2 YNFKEQ come from the germline V gene. CDR3 region: CASSQDGGIRQGKGETQYF. CDR3 bases: TGTGCCAGCAGCCAAGATGGGGGAATTAGACAGGGTAAGGGAGAGACCCAGTACTTC.

The chain employs TRBV28 and TRBJ1-4; 11 nucleotides line up with TRBD1. Trimming cost V 7 bases and J 2 bases; bases outside gene matches: 9. The length of the CDR3 is 17 residues. Germline V gene data show CDR1 as MDHEN and CDR2 as SYDVKM. This CDR3 reads CASTTTGQGVTNEKLFF. The CDR3 DNA reads TGTGCCAGCACCACTACGGGACAGGGGGTCACTAATGAAAAACTGTTTTTT.

This chain joins TRBV5-5 and TRBJ2-7, with a tentative D call TRBD1 (6 bases). V lost 0 bases to trimming and J lost 3 bases, with 16 bases between them. Germline lookup yields CDR1 SGHKS and CDR2 YYEKEE (reference sequence). CDR3 size: 16 residues. The DNA of the CDR3 is TGTGCCAGCAGCTTGGGGCCCACAGGGTCCGGCTACGAGCAGTACTTC. Protein product: CASSLGPTGSGYEQYF.

The chain couples TRBV28 to TRBJ2-7; 7 nucleotides align to TRBD1. CDR1 and CDR2 from the germline V gene are MDHEN and SYDVKM. The CDR3 is 15 amino acids. The ends lost 3 bases at V and 2 bases at J; junction bases unmatched: 7. The CDR3 reads CASSFPLTGPYEQYF. The CDR3 DNA is TGTGCCAGCAGTTTCCCGCTGACAGGGCCCTACGAGCAGTACTTC.

The chain recombines TRBV7-2 with TRBJ2-5; D gene ambiguous. The germline V and J ends were trimmed by 4 bases and 4 bases, with 4 bases remaining between them. The CDR3 length is 11 residues. The germline V gene encodes CDR1 SGHTA and CDR2 FQGNSA. DNA of the CDR3: TGTGCCAGCAGCTCCTTAGAGACCCAGTACTTC. This codes for CASSSLETQYF.

This clone was detected only once. This chain uses TRBV28 with TRBJ2-1, with 7 bases lining up with TRBD1. Trimming at V came to 6 bases and at J to 6 bases, leaving 14 bases not matched to a gene. Looked up from germline, CDR1 is MDHEN and CDR2 is SYDVKM. This CDR3 contains 16 residues. CDR3: CASRRDLGSGGNEQFF. DNA of the CDR3: TGTGCCAGCAGAAGAGACCTAGGGTCAGGGGGCAATGAGCAGTTCTTC.

This sequence joins TRBV10-3 and TRBJ2-1; weak D call: TRBD1 (5 bases). Germline loops: CDR1 ENHRY, CDR2 SYGVKD. The CDR3 has 14 amino acids. Trimming shortened V by 2 bases and J by 5 bases, and 10 bases separated the two germline ends. CDR3 DNA: TGTGCCATCAGTGAGCAGGGAAGACACAATGAGCAGTTCTTC. Protein product: CAISEQGRHNEQFF.

The V gene is TRBV5-6, the J gene TRBJ1-5; D uncertain. CDR1 is SGHDT, CDR2 YYEEEE, per germline. There are 14 residues in the CDR3. V lost 0 bases and J 3 bases, leaving 7 bases between the germline ends. The CDR3 protein is CASSLAGNNQPQHF. CDR3 bases: TGTGCCAGCAGCTTGGCGGGGAACAATCAGCCCCAGCATTTT.

CDR3 residues: CATSDWGQGLGNEQFF. The CDR3 nucleotides are TGTGCCACCAGTGACTGGGGACAGGGCCTGGGGAATGAGCAGTTCTTC. J is TRBJ2-1 and V is TRBV24-1; 9 nucleotides line up with TRBD1. After removal of 4 bases from V and 7 bases from J, the junction contained 10 bases not matched to a gene. The CDR3 length is 16 residues. The V gene's germline CDR1 is KGHDR and CDR2 SFDVKD.

The chain joins TRBV4-3 to TRBJ1-4; a possible D gene is TRBD1 (6 bases). Trimming took off 5 bases at V and 10 bases at J, with 14 bases between the two ends. CDR1 and CDR2 (germline): LGHNA, YSLEER. The CDR3 has 13 amino acids. The chain's CDR3 is CASSGDRWGKLFF. CDR3 bases: TGCGCCAGCAGCGGAGACAGGTGGGGAAAACTGTTTTTT.

The chain combines TRBV19 with TRBJ2-1; 14 bases line up with TRBD2. With 7 bases clipped from V and 8 bases from J, the junction kept 7 bases outside the gene matches. The length of the CDR3 is 15 residues. Germline V gene lookup returns CDR1 LNHDA and CDR2 SQIVND (reference sequence). This chain's CDR3 is CASNSGLAGGYEQFF. The CDR3 coding sequence is TGTGCCAGTAACAGCGGACTAGCGGGAGGCTATGAGCAGTTCTTC. The entire variable domain, with the rest obtained from reference TRBV19 and TRBJ2-1, is as follows: DGGITQSPKYLFRKEGQNVTLSCEQNLNHDAMYWYRQDPGQGLRLIYYSQIVNDFQKGDIAEGYSVSREKKESFPLTVTSAQKNPTAFYLCASNSGLAGGYEQFFGPGTRLTVL.

The chain links TRBV7-9 to TRBJ1-5; 9 nucleotides agree with TRBD1. The junction had 13 bases not matched to a gene; V was cut back by 5 bases and J by 5 bases. CDR1 and CDR2 (germline): SEHNR, FQNEAQ (reference sequence). CDR3 size: 17 residues. CDR3 sequence: CASSTTLDRGGDQPQHF. The CDR3 DNA reads TGTGCCAGCAGCACCACCCTGGACAGGGGAGGGGATCAGCCCCAGCATTTT.

The chain links TRBV6-5 to TRBJ1-1, with a tentative D call TRBD1 (5 bases). The V and J ends lost 3 bases and 5 bases respectively, with 13 bases between them. Germline CDR1 and CDR2: MNHEY and SVGAGI. The CDR3 has 14 amino acids. CDR3 coding DNA: TGTGCCAGCAGTTATCGGCAGGGCACAACTGAAGCTTTCTTT. As protein: CASSYRQGTTEAFF.

This chain connects TRBV18 to TRBJ2-1, with 8 bases that match TRBD2. Germline loops: CDR1 KGHSH, CDR2 LQKENI. The CDR3 sequence is 15 residues long. The V gene end was trimmed by 5 bases and the J gene end by 6 bases; junction bases not matched to a gene: 9. DNA for the CDR3: TGTGCCAGCTCATCTCTGCCGGGGGGGCGCAATGAGCAGTTCTTC. It codes for CASSSLPGGRNEQFF.